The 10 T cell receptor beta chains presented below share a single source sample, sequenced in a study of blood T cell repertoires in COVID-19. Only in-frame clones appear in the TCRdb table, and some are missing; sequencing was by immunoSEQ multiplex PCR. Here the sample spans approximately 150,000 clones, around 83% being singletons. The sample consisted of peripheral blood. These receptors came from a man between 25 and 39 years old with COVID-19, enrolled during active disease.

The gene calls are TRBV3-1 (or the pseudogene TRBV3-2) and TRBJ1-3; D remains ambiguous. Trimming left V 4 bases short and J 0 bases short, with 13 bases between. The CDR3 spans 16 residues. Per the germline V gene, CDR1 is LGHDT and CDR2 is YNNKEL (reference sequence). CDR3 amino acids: CASSRRRTSSGNTIYF. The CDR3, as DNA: TGTGCCAGCAGCCGTAGACGGACTAGCTCTGGAAACACCATATATTTT.

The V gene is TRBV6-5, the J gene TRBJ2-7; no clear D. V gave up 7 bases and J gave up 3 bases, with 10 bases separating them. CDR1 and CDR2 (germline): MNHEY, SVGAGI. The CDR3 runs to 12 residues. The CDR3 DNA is TGTGCCAGCACCAACTCGGGCTACGAGCAGTACTTC. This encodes CASTNSGYEQYF.

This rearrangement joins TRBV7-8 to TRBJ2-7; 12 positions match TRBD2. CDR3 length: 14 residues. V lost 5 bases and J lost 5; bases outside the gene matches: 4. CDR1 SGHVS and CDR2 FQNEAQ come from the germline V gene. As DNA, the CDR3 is TGTGCCAGCAGCACTAGCGGGAGGCCCCACGAGCAGTACTTC. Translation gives CASSTSGRPHEQYF.

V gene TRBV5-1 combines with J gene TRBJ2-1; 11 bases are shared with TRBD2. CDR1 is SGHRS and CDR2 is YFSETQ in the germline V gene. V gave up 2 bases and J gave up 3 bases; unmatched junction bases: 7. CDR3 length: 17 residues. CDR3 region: CASSFGASGRNYNEQFF. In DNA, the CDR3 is TGCGCCAGCAGCTTCGGGGCTAGCGGGAGGAACTACAATGAGCAGTTCTTC.

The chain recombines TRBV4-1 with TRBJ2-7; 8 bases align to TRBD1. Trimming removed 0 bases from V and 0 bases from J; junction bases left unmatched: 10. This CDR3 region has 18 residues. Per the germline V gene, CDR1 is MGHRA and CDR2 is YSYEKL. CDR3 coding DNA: TGCGCCAGCAGCCAAGATTGGAGGGGCGGGACAGGCTCCTACGAGCAGTACTTC. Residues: CASSQDWRGGTGSYEQYF.

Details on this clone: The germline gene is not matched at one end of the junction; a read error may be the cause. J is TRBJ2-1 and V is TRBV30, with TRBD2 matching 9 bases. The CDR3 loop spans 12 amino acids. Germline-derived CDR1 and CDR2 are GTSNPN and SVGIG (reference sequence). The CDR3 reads CAWTRRSGRSVF. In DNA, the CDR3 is TGTGCCTGGACTAGGCGAAGCGGGAGGTCAGTCTTC.

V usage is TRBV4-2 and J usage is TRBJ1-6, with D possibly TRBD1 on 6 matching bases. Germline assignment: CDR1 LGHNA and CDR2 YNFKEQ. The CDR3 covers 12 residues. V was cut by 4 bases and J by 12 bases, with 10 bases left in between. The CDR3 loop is CASSPTGKPLHF. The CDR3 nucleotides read TGTGCCAGCAGCCCTACAGGGAAACCCCTCCACTTT.

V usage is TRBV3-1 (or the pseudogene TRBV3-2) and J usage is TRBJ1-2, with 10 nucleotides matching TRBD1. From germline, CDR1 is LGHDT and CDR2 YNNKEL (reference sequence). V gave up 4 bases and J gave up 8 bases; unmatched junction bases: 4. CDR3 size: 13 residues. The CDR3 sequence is CASSRGTGDGYTF. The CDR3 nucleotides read TGTGCCAGCAGCCGCGGGACAGGGGACGGCTACACCTTC.

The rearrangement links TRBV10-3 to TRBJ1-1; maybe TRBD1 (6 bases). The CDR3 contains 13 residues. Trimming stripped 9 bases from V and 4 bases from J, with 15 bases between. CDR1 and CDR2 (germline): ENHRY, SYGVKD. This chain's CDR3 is CAIRQASSTEAFF. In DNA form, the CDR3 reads TGTGCCATTCGACAGGCGTCTAGCACTGAAGCTTTCTTT.

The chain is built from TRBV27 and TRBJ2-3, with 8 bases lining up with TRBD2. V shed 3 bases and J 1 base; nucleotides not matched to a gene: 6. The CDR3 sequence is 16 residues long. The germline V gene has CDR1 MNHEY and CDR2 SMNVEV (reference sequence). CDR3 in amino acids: CASSFRTSGRTDTQYF. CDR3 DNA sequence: TGTGCCAGCAGTTTCCGAACTAGCGGCCGCACAGATACGCAGTATTTT.